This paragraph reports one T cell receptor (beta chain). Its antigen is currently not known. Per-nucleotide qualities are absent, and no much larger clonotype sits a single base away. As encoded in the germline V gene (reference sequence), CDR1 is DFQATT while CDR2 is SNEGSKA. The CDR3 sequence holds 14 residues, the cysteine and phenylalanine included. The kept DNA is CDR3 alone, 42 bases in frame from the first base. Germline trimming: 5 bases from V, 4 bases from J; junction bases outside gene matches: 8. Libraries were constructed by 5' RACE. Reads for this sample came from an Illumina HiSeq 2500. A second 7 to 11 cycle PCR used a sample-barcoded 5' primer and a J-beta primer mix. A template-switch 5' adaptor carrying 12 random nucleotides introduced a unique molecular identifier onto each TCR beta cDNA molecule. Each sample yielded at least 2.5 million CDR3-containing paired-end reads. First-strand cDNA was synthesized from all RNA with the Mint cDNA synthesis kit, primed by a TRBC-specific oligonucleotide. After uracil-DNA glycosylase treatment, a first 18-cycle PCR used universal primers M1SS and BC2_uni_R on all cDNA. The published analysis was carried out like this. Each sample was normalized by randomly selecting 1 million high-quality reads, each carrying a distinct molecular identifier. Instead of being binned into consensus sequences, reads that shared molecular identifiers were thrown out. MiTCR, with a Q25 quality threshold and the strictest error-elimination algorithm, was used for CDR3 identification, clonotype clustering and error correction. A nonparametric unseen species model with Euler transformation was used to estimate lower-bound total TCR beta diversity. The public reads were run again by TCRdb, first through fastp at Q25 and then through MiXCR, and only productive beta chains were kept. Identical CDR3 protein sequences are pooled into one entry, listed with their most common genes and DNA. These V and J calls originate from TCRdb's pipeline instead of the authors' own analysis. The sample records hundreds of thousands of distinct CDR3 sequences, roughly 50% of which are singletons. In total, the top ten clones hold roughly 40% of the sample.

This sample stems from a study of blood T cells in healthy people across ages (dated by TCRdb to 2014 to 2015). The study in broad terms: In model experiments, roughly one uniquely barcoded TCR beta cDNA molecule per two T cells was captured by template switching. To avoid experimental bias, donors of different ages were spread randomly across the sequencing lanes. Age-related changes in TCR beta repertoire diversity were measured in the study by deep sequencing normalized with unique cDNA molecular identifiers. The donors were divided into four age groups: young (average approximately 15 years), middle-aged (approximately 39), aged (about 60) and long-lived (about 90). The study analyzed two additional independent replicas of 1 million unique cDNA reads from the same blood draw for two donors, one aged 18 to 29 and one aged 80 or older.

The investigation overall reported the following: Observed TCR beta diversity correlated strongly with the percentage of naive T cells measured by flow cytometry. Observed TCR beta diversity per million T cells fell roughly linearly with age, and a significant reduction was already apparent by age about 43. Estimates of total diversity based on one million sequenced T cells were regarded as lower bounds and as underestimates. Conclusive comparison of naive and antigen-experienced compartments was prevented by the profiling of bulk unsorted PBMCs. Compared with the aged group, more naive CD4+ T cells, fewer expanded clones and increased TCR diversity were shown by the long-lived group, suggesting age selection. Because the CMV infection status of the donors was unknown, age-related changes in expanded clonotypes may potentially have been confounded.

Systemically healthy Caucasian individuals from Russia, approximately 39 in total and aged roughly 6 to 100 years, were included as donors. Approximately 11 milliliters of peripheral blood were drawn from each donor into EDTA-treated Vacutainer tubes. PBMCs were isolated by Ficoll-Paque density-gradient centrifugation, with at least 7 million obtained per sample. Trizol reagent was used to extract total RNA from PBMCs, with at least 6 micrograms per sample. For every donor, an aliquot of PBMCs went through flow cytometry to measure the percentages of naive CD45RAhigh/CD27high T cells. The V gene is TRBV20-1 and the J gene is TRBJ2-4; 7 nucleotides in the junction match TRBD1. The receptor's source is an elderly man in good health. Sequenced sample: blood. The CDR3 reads CSAGTPGQKNIQYF. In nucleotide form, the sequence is TGCAGTGCTGGAACCCCGGGACAGAAAAACATTCAGTACTTC.